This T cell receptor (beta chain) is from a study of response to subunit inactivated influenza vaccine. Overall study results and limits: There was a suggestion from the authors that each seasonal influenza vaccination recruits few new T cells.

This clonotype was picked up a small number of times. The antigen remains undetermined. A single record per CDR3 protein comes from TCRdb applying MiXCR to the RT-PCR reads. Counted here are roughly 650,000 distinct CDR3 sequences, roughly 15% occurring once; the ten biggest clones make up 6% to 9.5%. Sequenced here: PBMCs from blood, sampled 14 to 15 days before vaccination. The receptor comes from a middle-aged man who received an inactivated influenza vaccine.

CDR3 protein: CSVGGQEAQYF. In DNA, the CDR3 is TGCAGCGTTGGTGGTCAGGAGGCCCAGTACTTC. The chain combines TRBV29-1 with TRBJ2-5, with a tentative D call TRBD2 (5 bases). Per the germline V gene, CDR1 is SQVTM and CDR2 is ANQGSEA. Trimming cost V 4 bases and J 9 bases, with 12 bases left between them. The CDR3 has 11 amino acids.